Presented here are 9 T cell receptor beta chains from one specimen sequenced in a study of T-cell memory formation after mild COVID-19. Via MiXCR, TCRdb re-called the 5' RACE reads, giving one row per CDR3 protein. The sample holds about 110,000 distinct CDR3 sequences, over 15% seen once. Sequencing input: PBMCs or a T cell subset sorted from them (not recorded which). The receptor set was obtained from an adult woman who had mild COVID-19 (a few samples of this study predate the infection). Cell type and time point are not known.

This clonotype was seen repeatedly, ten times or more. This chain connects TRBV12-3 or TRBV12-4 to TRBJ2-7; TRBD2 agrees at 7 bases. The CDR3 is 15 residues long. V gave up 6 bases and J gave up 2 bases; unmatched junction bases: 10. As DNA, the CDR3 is TGTGCCAGCAGAAACAGCGGGACCTCCCCCTACGAGCAGTACTTC. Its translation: CASRNSGTSPYEQYF.

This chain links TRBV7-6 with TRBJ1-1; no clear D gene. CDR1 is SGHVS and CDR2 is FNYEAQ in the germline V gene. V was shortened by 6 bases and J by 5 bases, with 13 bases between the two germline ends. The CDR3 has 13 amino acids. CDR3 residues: CASSDREDTEAFF. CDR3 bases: TGTGCCAGCAGTGATAGGGAGGATACTGAAGCTTTCTTT. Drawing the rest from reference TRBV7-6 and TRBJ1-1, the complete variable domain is GAGVSQSPRYKVTKRGQDVALRCDPISGHVSLYWYRQALGQGPEFLTYFNYEAQQDKSGLPNDRFSAERPEGSISTLTIQRTEQRDSAMYRCASSDREDTEAFFGQGTRLTVV.

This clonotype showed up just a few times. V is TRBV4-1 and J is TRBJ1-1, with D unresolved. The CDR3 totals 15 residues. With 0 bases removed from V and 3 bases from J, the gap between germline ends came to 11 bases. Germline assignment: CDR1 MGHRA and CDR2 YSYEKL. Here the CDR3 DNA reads TGCGCCAGCAGCCAAGAGAAAGGGATGGACACTGAAGCTTTCTTT. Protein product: CASSQEKGMDTEAFF.

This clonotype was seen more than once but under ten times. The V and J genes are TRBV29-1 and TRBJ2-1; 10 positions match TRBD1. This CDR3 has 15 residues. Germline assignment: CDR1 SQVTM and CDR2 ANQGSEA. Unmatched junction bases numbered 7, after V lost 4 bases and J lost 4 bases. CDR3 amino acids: CSVGTGGSPYNEQFF. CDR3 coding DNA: TGCAGCGTTGGGACAGGGGGATCCCCTTACAATGAGCAGTTCTTC.

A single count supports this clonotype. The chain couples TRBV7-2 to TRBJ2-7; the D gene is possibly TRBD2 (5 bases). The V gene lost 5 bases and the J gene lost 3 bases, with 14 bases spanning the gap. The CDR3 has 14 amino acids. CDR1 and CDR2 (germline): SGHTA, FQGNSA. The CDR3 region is CASSPRVALYEQYF. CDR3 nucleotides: TGTGCCAGCAGCCCGAGGGTCGCCCTCTACGAGCAGTACTTC.

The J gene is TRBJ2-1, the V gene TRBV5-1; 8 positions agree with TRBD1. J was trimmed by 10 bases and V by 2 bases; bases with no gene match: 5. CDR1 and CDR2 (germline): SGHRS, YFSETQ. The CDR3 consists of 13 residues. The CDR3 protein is CASSFGQGQEQFF. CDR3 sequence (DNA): TGCGCCAGCAGCTTCGGACAGGGCCAAGAGCAGTTCTTC.

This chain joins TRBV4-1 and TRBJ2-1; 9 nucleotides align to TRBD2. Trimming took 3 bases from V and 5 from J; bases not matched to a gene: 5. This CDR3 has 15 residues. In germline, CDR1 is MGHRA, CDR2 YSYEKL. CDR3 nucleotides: TGCGCCAGCAGCCATCACGCGGGGGGGGACAATGAGCAGTTCTTC. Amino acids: CASSHHAGGDNEQFF.

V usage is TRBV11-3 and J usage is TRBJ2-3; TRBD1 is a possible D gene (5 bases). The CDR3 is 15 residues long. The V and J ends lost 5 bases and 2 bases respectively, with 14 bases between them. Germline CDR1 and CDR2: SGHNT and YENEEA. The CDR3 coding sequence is TGTGCCAGCAGCAGGGGTTCCGCGGACACAGATACGCAGTATTTT. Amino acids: CASSRGSADTDTQYF.

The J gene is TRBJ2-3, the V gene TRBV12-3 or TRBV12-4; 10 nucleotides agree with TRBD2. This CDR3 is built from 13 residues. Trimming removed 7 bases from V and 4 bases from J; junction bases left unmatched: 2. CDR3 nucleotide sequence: TGTGCCAGCACTAGCGGGAGTGCAGATACGCAGTATTTT. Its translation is CASTSGSADTQYF.